This TCR beta chain stems from a study of blood T cell repertoires in COVID-19. The wider study: The United States, Italy and Spain supplied acute and convalescent COVID-19 samples.

In germline, CDR1 is GTSNPN, CDR2 SVGIG (reference sequence). V lost 0 bases, J lost 6 bases, and 4 bases stayed unmatched. The CDR3 totals 14 residues. Assay used: immunoSEQ multiplex PCR; TCRdb lists only in-frame clones, some missing. The data contain some 260,000 clones, 80% to 90% of them singletons. The TCR sequence derives from a woman in her 70s with COVID-19, enrolled during active disease. Specimen: peripheral blood. The chain combines TRBV30 with TRBJ1-4, with 7 bases fitting TRBD1. The CDR3 region is CAWSVGGADEKLFF. CDR3 coding DNA: TGTGCCTGGAGTGTAGGGGGCGCGGATGAAAAACTGTTTTTT.